A single sample is the source of the 24 T cell receptor beta chains below, sequenced in a study of blood T cells in healthy people across ages. Next came a second PCR, run for 7 to 11 cycles, which used a sample-barcoded 5' primer along with a J-beta primer mix. TCRdb called the 5' RACE reads again in MiXCR, with one record for every CDR3 protein. Of about a million distinct CDR3 sequences in the sample, 40% to 60% were seen once. The sample consisted of blood. All receptors derive from a man in his thirties or forties in good health.

The J gene is TRBJ1-2, the V gene TRBV6-1, with D possibly being TRBD1 (5 bases). Germline loops: CDR1 MNHNS, CDR2 SASEGT. This CDR3 spans 16 amino acids. V lost 6 bases, J lost 2 bases, and 19 bases lay in between. CDR3 DNA: TGTGCCAGCAGGGGGGGAGTCGGGCGTGCCAACTATGGCTACACCTTC. This encodes CASRGGVGRANYGYTF.

V usage is TRBV15 and J usage is TRBJ2-1, with 12 nucleotides matching TRBD2. Germline CDR1 LNHNV, CDR2 YYDKDF (reference sequence). V dropped 1 base and J dropped 4; count of bases not matched to a gene: 5. The CDR3 runs 17 residues. Here the CDR3 reads CATSRADGLAGYNEQFF. DNA for the CDR3: TGTGCCACCAGCAGAGCCGATGGACTAGCGGGGTACAATGAGCAGTTCTTC.

The V gene is TRBV7-9, the J gene TRBJ2-1; D perhaps matches TRBD1 (5 bases). The germline V gene encodes CDR1 SEHNR and CDR2 FQNEAQ (reference sequence). This CDR3 comprises 15 residues. Trimming pared 3 bases from V and 6 bases from J, leaving 15 bases between. CDR3 DNA sequence: TGTGCCAGCAGCTTGGCACAGGCCTTTGTCAATGAGCAGTTCTTC. It encodes CASSLAQAFVNEQFF.

This chain joins TRBV10-2 and TRBJ2-5; perhaps D is TRBD1 or TRBD2 (6 bases each). The CDR3 loop spans 12 amino acids. The germline V gene has CDR1 WSHSY and CDR2 SAAADI. Trimming stripped 8 bases from V and 5 bases from J, with 12 bases between. The CDR3 DNA is TGCGCCAGCGGGGGGCTACGTGAGACCCAGTACTTC. Translation: CASGGLRETQYF.

The chain carries TRBV19 and TRBJ1-5; a weak D match, TRBD1 (5 bases). Germline CDR1 reads LNHDA; CDR2 reads SQIVND (reference sequence). The CDR3 totals 15 residues. The ends were cut back, 4 bases at V and 2 bases at J, with 12 bases in the middle. CDR3 amino acids: CASSTLGQGNQPQHF. CDR3 bases: TGTGCCAGTAGTACCTTGGGGCAGGGCAATCAGCCCCAGCATTTT.

This chain's CDR3 is CASSQRTVFEETQYF. CDR3 sequence (DNA): TGTGCCAGCAGTCAACGGACAGTATTTGAAGAGACCCAGTACTTC. The V and J genes are TRBV3-1 and TRBJ2-5, with TRBD1 as a possible D gene (6 bases). The CDR3 consists of 15 residues. CDR1 LGHDT and CDR2 YNNKEL come from the germline V gene (reference sequence). V was pared by 6 bases and J by 3 bases, with 17 bases between.

This chain connects TRBV9 to TRBJ1-4, with a possible D match to TRBD1 (5 bases). Germline assignment: CDR1 SGDLS and CDR2 YYNGEE. V was clipped by 3 bases and J by 3 bases, with 9 bases between them. CDR3 length: 14 amino acids. The DNA of the CDR3 is TGTGCCAGCAGCGGATTGGGGGCTAATGAAAAACTGTTTTTT. This translates into CASSGLGANEKLFF.

This clonotype has only a few counts. This chain uses TRBV29-1 with TRBJ2-7; the match to TRBD1 covers 9 bases. V trimming: 7 bases; J trimming: 4 bases; junction bases outside the gene matches: 8. This CDR3 spans 13 amino acids. In germline, CDR1 is SQVTM, CDR2 ANQGSEA. The CDR3 loop reads CSAVTGTGYEQYF. CDR3 DNA: TGCAGCGCCGTTACCGGGACAGGGTACGAGCAGTACTTC.

V usage is TRBV27 and J usage is TRBJ2-1; 7 nucleotides align to TRBD2. The V gene end was trimmed by 5 bases and the J gene end by 7 bases; junction bases not matched to a gene: 8. CDR1 is MNHEY, CDR2 SMNVEV, per germline (reference sequence). The CDR3 runs to 14 residues. The CDR3 region has the DNA TGTGCCAGCAGTCCCCAGACTAGCTCGAATGAGCAGTTCTTC. It encodes CASSPQTSSNEQFF.

The V gene is TRBV9, the J gene TRBJ2-5, with a possible D match to TRBD1 (6 bases). With the DNA end fitting TRBJ2-4 better, the J assignment may be wrong. This CDR3 contains 13 residues. The germline CDR1 and CDR2 sequences are SGDLS and YYNGEE. CDR3 DNA sequence: TGTGCCAGCAGCGGACGCCAGGGGAACATTCAGTACTTC. Encoded protein: CASSGRQGNIQYF.

The rearrangement links TRBV20-1 to TRBJ2-1; maybe TRBD2 (6 bases). This CDR3 comprises 15 residues. V was trimmed by 2 bases and J by 10 bases, leaving 21 bases between them. CDR1 DFQATT and CDR2 SNEGSKA come from the germline V gene (reference sequence). The CDR3 bases are TGCAGTGCTAGACCGCCCGTGAGCCCGGGACTGGAGCAGTTCTTC. Translating gives CSARPPVSPGLEQFF.

The chain links TRBV7-9 to TRBJ2-3, with D perhaps given as TRBD1 or TRBD2 (6 bases each). V dropped 7 bases and J dropped 5 bases, with 19 bases sitting between them. There are 15 residues in the CDR3. CDR1 and CDR2 from the germline V gene are SEHNR and FQNEAQ (reference sequence). This CDR3 reads CASIGKGGLRDTQYF. In DNA, the CDR3 is TGTGCCAGCATCGGAAAGGGGGGCCTCCGAGATACGCAGTATTTT. Together with reference TRBV7-9 and TRBJ2-3, the CDR3 gives the full variable domain: DTGVSQNPRHKITKRGQNVTFRCDPISEHNRLYWYRQTLGQGPEFLTYFQNEAQLEKSRLLSDRFSAERPKGSFSTLEIQRTEQGDSAMYLCASIGKGGLRDTQYFGPGTRLTVL.

This clonotype has a handful of counts. The chain is built from TRBV7-2 and TRBJ2-2; 9 nucleotides match TRBD1. The germline V gene has CDR1 SGHTA and CDR2 FQGNSA. V was pared by 6 bases and J by 0 bases, with 2 bases of the junction left unmatched. This CDR3 has 15 amino acids. Here the CDR3 reads CASSRQGANTGELFF. CDR3 DNA sequence: TGTGCCAGCAGTCGACAGGGGGCGAACACCGGGGAGCTGTTTTTT. The complete variable domain, with remaining parts taken from reference TRBV7-2 and TRBJ2-2, reads GAGVSQSPSNKVTEKGKDVELRCDPISGHTALYWYRQSLGQGLEFLIYFQGNSAPDKSGLPSDRFSAERTGGSVSTLTIQRTQQEDSAVYLCASSRQGANTGELFFGEGSRLTVL.

In its sample, this clonotype was seen a few times. The V call is TRBV28, the J call TRBJ2-7, with a tentative D call TRBD1 (5 bases). Between the trimmed V and J ends, which lost 10 bases and 2 bases, there was a span of 15 bases. Germline V gives CDR1 MDHEN, CDR2 SYDVKM. The length of the CDR3 is 13 residues. DNA of the CDR3: TGTGCCACCGGACCAGGGTCAACCTACGAGCAGTACTTC. It codes for CATGPGSTYEQYF.

Concerning this clonotype: A read error may account for a junction end that differs from germline. The rearrangement joins TRBV10-3 to TRBJ1-2, with D tentatively TRBD1 (5 bases). Germline V CDR1 and CDR2: ENHRY, SYGVKD. The CDR3 spans 14 residues. CDR3 sequence: CAISKSTENYGYTF. The CDR3 DNA reads TGTGCCATCAGTAAGTCGACAGAGAACTATGGCTACACCTTC.

In DNA form, the CDR3 reads TGTGCCAGCAGTACGGGCACTGAAGCTTTCTTT. Encoded protein: CASSTGTEAFF. The chain joins TRBV27 to TRBJ1-1; unclear D gene. Trimming removed 5 bases from V and 4 bases from J, with 5 bases in between. There are 11 residues in the CDR3. Germline lookup yields CDR1 MNHEY and CDR2 SMNVEV (reference sequence).

The V and J genes are TRBV20-1 and TRBJ1-5; 9 nucleotides line up with TRBD1. Germline CDR1 is DFQATT and CDR2 is SNEGSKA (reference sequence). The CDR3 runs 14 residues. With 3 bases clipped from V and 4 bases from J, the junction kept 4 bases outside the gene matches. The CDR3 sequence: CSASDGTGNQPQHF. CDR3 DNA: TGCAGTGCTAGCGATGGGACAGGGAATCAGCCCCAGCATTTT.

As for this clonotype: This may be a read error, as it is one base from a much larger clone. The CDR3 spells CASSFGPETQYF. The CDR3 DNA sequence: TGTGCCAGCAGTTTCGGGCCGGAGACCCAGTACTTC. This chain joins TRBV12-3 or TRBV12-4 and TRBJ2-5, with D unresolved. V lost 3 bases and J 5 bases, leaving 7 bases between the germline ends. This CDR3 has 12 residues.

The sample holds one count of this clonotype. V is TRBV7-2 and J is TRBJ1-2; the D gene is possibly TRBD1 (5 bases). CDR1 and CDR2 from the germline V gene are SGHTA and FQGNSA. V was trimmed by 3 bases and J by 9 bases, leaving 17 bases between them. The CDR3 spans 14 residues. CDR3 coding DNA: TGTGCCAGCAGCTTTGACCCTCCGGAGGGGCGCTACACCTTC. Encoded protein: CASSFDPPEGRYTF.

J is TRBJ1-2 and V is TRBV6-2 or TRBV6-3; TRBD1 is a possible D gene (6 bases). CDR1 and CDR2 (germline): MNHEY, SVGEGT. The ends were cut back, 8 bases at V and 0 bases at J, with 13 bases in the middle. CDR3 size: 14 residues. CDR3 region: CASRIQGSNYGYTF. The CDR3 nucleotides are TGTGCCAGCCGTATACAGGGATCTAACTATGGCTACACCTTC.

CDR3 nucleotides: TGCGCCAGCAGCCAAGGCCCCCCAGGGGACACTGAAGCTTTCTTT. It encodes CASSQGPPGDTEAFF. The V call is TRBV4-1, the J call TRBJ1-1, with D perhaps matching TRBD1 (6 bases). The CDR3 covers 15 residues. CDR1 and CDR2 from the germline V gene are MGHRA and YSYEKL. Trimming pared 1 base from V and 3 bases from J, leaving 12 bases between.

This clonotype appeared many times. The rearrangement links TRBV4-1 to TRBJ1-4; no reliable D call. This CDR3 has 15 amino acids. Per the germline V gene, CDR1 is MGHRA and CDR2 is YSYEKL. The V gene lost 1 base and the J gene lost 4 bases, with 10 bases spanning the gap. The CDR3 region is CASSQAGKVNEKLFF. DNA for the CDR3: TGCGCCAGCAGCCAAGCGGGGAAGGTTAATGAAAAACTGTTTTTT.

This clonotype was observed a few times. The chain couples TRBV12-3 or TRBV12-4 to TRBJ1-2; D is uncertain. Trimming took 6 bases from V and 10 from J, leaving 12 bases between them. This CDR3 is built from 11 residues. This CDR3 reads CASRPEGHYTF. Here the CDR3 DNA reads TGTGCCAGCAGGCCTGAAGGGCACTACACCTTC.

The chain couples TRBV6-5 to TRBJ1-2, with D possibly being TRBD1 (5 bases). V was cut by 0 bases and J by 4 bases, with 9 bases left in between. CDR1 is MNHEY, CDR2 SVGAGI, per germline. There are 14 residues in the CDR3. CDR3 nucleotide sequence: TGTGCCAGCAGTTACTCGGACAACCTCTATGGCTACACCTTC. Translated: CASSYSDNLYGYTF.